This T cell receptor beta chain is from a study of cytomegalovirus exposure and HLA in healthy donors. PCR amplification relied on 60 Vbeta primers (plus 13 Jbeta primers). Only in-frame clones appear in the TCRdb table, and some are missing; sequencing was by immunoSEQ multiplex PCR. The data show roughly 100,000 clones, with around 60% seen just once and around 4.8% held by the top ten. Study-wide points: The authors listed over 150 TCR beta chains as cytomegalovirus-associated. In a later analysis, more than 15,000 TCR beta sequences were associated with HLA alleles at 0.05 false discovery rate. As a later analysis revealed, the rate of TCR association differed by HLA locus, with DRB1 most and HLA-C fewest. Compared with the roughly 700-donor mean, an Asian-associated ancestry cluster reportedly had fewer N-insertions, according to a later analysis.

Looked up from germline, CDR1 is MNHEY and CDR2 is SVGAGI. J gave up 7 bases and V 5 bases, and 10 bases lay outside the gene matches. The CDR3 covers 14 residues. Comments on this clone: What it binds is unknown.

This clonotype originated in a human donor in good health. What was sequenced was PBMCs. The V call is TRBV6-5, the J call TRBJ2-7; 8 bases are a match to TRBD1. The CDR3 nucleotides are TGTGCCAGCAGTGTCTACAGGGGGGTGGAGGAGCAGTACTTC. This sequence encodes CASSVYRGVEEQYF.